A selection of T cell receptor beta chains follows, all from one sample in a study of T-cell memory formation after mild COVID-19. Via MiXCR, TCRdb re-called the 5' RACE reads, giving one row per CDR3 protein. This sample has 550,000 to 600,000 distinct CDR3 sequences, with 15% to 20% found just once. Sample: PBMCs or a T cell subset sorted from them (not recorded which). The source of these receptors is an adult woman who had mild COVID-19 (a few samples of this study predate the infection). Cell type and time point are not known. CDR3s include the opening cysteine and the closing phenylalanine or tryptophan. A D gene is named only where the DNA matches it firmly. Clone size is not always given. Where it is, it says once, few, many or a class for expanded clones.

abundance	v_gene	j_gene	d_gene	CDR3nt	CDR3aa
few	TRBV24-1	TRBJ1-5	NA	TGTGCCACCAGTGATGAGGACGATAGCAATCAGCCCCAGCATTTT	CATSDEDDSNQPQHF
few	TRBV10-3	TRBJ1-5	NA	TGTGCCATCAGTGGTGGGGGTCAAAATCAGCCCCAGCATTTT	CAISGGGQNQPQHF
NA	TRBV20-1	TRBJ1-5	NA	TGCAGTGCTACGAGACAGACGCCCAATCAGCCCCAGCATTTT	CSATRQTPNQPQHF
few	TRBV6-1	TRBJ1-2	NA	TGTGCCAGCAGTGAAGGGGAACAGGTCGGAGACTACACCTTC	CASSEGEQVGDYTF
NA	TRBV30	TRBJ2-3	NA	TGTGCCTGGAGACCCAAGACTAGTACAGCTGATACGCAGTATTTT	CAWRPKTSTADTQYF
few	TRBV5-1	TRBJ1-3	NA	TGCGCCAGCAGCTTACAGCCTACGGGCCTCTCATCTGGAAACACCATATATTTT	CASSLQPTGLSSGNTIYF
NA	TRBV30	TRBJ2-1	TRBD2	TGTGCCTGGAGCCGGTCGGGGGGCAATGAGCAGTTCTTC	CAWSRSGGNEQFF
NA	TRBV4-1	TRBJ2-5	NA	TGCGCCAGCAGCCGAGGACAGAACCAAGAGACCCAGTACTTC	CASSRGQNQETQYF
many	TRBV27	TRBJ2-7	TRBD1	TGTGCCAGCAGTTTAGGACAGGGGATTACCTACGAGCAGTACTTC	CASSLGQGITYEQYF
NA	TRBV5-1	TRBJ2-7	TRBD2	TGCGCCAGCAGCTTGGTTCAGACTAGCGGGGACAACGAGCAGTACTTC	CASSLVQTSGDNEQYF
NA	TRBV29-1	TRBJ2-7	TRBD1	TGCAGCGTATCAGGACAGGCGAGCTCCTACGAGCAGTACTTC	CSVSGQASSYEQYF
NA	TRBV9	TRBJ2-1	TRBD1	TGTGCCAGCAGCTCCCGGACAGGTCACAATGAGCAGTTCTTC	CASSSRTGHNEQFF
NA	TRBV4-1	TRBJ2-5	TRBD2	TGCGCCAGCAGCCAAGAGACGAGCGGGGGGGCAATGGAGACCCAGTACTTC	CASSQETSGGAMETQYF
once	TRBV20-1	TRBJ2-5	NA	TGCAGTGCTAGAGACCACACAGGGATCCAAGAGACCCAGTACTTC	CSARDHTGIQETQYF
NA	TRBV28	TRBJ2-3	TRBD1	TGTGCCAGCAGCGGACAGGGGGCGAGTGGCACAGATACGCAGTATTTT	CASSGQGASGTDTQYF
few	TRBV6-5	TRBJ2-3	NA	TGTGCCACCGTCTCAGGCACCTTCACAGATACGCAGTATTTT	CATVSGTFTDTQYF
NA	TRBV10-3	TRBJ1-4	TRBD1	TGTGCCATCAGTGAGAGGGGGCTTCTTAATGAAAAACTGTTTTTT	CAISERGLLNEKLFF
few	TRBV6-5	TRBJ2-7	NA	TGTGCCAGCGGCGGCCAATGCTACGAGCAGTACTTC	CASGGQCYEQYF
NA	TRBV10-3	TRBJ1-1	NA	TGTGCCAACAACGGCGGGGGGCTGAACACTGAAGCTTTCTTT	CANNGGGLNTEAFF
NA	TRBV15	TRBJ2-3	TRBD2	TGTGCCACCAGCACAGCGGATGGAGGAACTAGCGGGGGGGTAATAGATACGCAGTATTTT	CATSTADGGTSGGVIDTQYF
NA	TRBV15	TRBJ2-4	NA	TGTGCCACCAGCAGAGTCCCCTCGGTAGCCAAAAACATTCAGTACTTC	CATSRVPSVAKNIQYF
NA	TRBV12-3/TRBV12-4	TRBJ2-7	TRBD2	TGTGCCAGCAGTCCCAGCGGGAGCTTAGATTACGAGCAGTACTTC	CASSPSGSLDYEQYF
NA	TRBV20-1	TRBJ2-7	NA	TGCAGTGCTGTGGGAATGAGCTCCTACGAGCAGTACTTC	CSAVGMSSYEQYF
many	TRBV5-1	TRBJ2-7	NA	TGTGCCAGCAGCTTTGGACGGGGCTCCTACGAGCAGTACTTC	CASSFGRGSYEQYF
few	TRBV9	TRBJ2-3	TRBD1	TGTGCCAGCAGCGTAGGCCCCACAGGGGGCACAGATACGCAGTATTTT	CASSVGPTGGTDTQYF
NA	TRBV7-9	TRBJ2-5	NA	TGTGCCAGCCGAAGGGGGACGGATAAAGAGACCCAGTACTTC	CASRRGTDKETQYF
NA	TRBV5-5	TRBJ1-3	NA	TGTGCCAGCAGAATGGACGGATGGAACACCATATATTTT	CASRMDGWNTIYF
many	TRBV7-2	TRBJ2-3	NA	TGTGCCAGCAGCTTAGGGCATTTAAACGTGGGCGGGATAACGCAGTATTTT	CASSLGHLNVGGITQYF
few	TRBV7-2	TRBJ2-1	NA	TGTGCCAGCAGCTTAGGTCAGGCAGGCGGCGGCCTCAAAAAGGCCAGCTCCTACAATGAGCAGTTCTTC	CASSLGQAGGGLKKASSYNEQFF
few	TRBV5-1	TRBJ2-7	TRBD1	TGCGCCAGCAGCTCGGGACAGAACACCTACGAGCAGTACTTC	CASSSGQNTYEQYF
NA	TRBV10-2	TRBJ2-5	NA	TGCGCCAGCAGTAATCGGCAGGGGAGTCGCGAGACCCAGTACTTC	CASSNRQGSRETQYF
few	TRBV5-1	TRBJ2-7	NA	TGCGCCAGCAGCTTGGGGCAGGGTCCCGACGAGCAGTACTTC	CASSLGQGPDEQYF
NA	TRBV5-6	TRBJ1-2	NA	TGTGCCAGCAGCTTGGCGGGGGGCGCTATCTATGGCTACACCTTC	CASSLAGGAIYGYTF
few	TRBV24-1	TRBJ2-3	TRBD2	TGTGCCACCAGTCCCGCGGGAGGGAATCCAGATACGCAGTATTTT	CATSPAGGNPDTQYF
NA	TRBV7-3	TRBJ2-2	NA	TGTGCCAGCAGCTTAATGTCCAGCTCCGGGGAGCTGTTTTTT	CASSLMSSSGELFF
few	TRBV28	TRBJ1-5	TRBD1	TGTGCCAGCAGCCGGATACCGGGACAGGGGTCTCAGCCCCAGCATTTT	CASSRIPGQGSQPQHF
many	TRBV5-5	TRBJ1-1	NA	TGTGCCAGCAGCCCCCCCGGGACGGTGAACACTGAAGCTTTCTTT	CASSPPGTVNTEAFF
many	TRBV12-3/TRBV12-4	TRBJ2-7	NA	TGTGCCAGCAGTTTGGCAGGGTGGAACGAGCAGTACTTC	CASSLAGWNEQYF
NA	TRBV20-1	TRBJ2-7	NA	TGCAGTGCTAGTCTCAGAGGAGGGATTTACTCCTACGAGCAGTACTTC	CSASLRGGIYSYEQYF
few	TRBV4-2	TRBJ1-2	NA	TGTGCCAGCAGCCAAGACCTAGAACCCGACTACTATGGCTACACCTTC	CASSQDLEPDYYGYTF
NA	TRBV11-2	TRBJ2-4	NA	TGTGCCAGCAGCGTATTGGGGGCCAAAAACATTCAGTACTTC	CASSVLGAKNIQYF
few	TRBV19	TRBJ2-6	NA	TGTGCCAGTAGTAGAGGACTGTCTGGGGCCAACGTCCTGACTTTC	CASSRGLSGANVLTF